This is a list of T cell receptor beta chains from one sample in a study of T cell responses to AZD1222 COVID-19 vaccine. This table comes from immunoSEQ multiplex PCR, and its TCRdb copy is limited to in-frame clones, with some not included. This table has 120,000 or so clones, around 87% appearing once. The sequenced sample was peripheral blood, obtained on day 0 of AZD1222 vaccination. The receptors were gathered from an adult in good health. CDR3s include the opening cysteine and the closing phenylalanine or tryptophan. The D gene is left open where the match is weak. Not every row has a clone size; where given, it reads once, few, many or a size class.

j_call: TRBJ1-2; clone_size: NA; v_call: TRBV7-9; d_call: TRBD1; cdr3_aa: CASSLTGRDRGYTF; cdr3_nt: TGTGCCAGCAGCCTGACAGGGAGGGATCGTGGCTACACCTTC
j_call: TRBJ1-6; clone_size: NA; v_call: TRBV2; d_call: NA; cdr3_aa: CAARINRLQPLHF; cdr3_nt: TGTGCCGCGAGAATAAACAGGCTACAACCCCTCCACTTT
j_call: TRBJ1-3; clone_size: NA; v_call: TRBV7-6; d_call: NA; cdr3_aa: CASSLGSGDIGSGNTIYF; cdr3_nt: TGTGCCAGCAGCTTAGGTTCGGGGGACATAGGCTCTGGAAACACCATATATTTT
j_call: TRBJ2-7; clone_size: NA; v_call: TRBV18; d_call: TRBD2; cdr3_aa: CASSPTSGRSYEQYF; cdr3_nt: TGTGCCAGCTCACCAACTAGCGGCCGATCCTACGAGCAGTACTTC
j_call: TRBJ1-1; clone_size: NA; v_call: TRBV18; d_call: NA; cdr3_aa: CASSPKPPGSNTEAFF; cdr3_nt: TGTGCCAGCTCTCCAAAGCCACCGGGATCGAACACTGAAGCTTTCTTT
j_call: TRBJ2-1; clone_size: once; v_call: TRBV11-3; d_call: NA; cdr3_aa: CASSLDGYSYNEQFF; cdr3_nt: TGTGCCAGCAGCCTCGACGGATACTCCTACAATGAGCAGTTCTTC
j_call: TRBJ1-6; clone_size: NA; v_call: TRBV9; d_call: TRBD1; cdr3_aa: CASSATTGAVGYNSPLHF; cdr3_nt: TGTGCCAGCAGCGCGACGACAGGGGCCGTTGGGTATAATTCACCCCTCCACTTT
j_call: TRBJ1-4; clone_size: NA; v_call: TRBV28; d_call: NA; cdr3_aa: CASSLGRGELFF; cdr3_nt: TGTGCCAGCAGTTTGGGGCGTGGAGAACTGTTTTTT
j_call: TRBJ2-5; clone_size: NA; v_call: TRBV28; d_call: NA; cdr3_aa: CASSPTITDREVQETQYF; cdr3_nt: TGTGCCAGCAGCCCAACTATTACCGACAGGGAGGTACAAGAGACCCAGTACTTC
j_call: TRBJ1-2; clone_size: NA; v_call: TRBV3-1/TRBV3-2; d_call: NA; cdr3_aa: CASSPRGFFYGYTF; cdr3_nt: TGTGCCAGCAGCCCTAGGGGCTTCTTCTATGGCTACACCTTC
j_call: TRBJ2-1; clone_size: few; v_call: TRBV18; d_call: TRBD2; cdr3_aa: CASSPPAGGYNEQFF; cdr3_nt: TGTGCCAGCTCACCACCGGCGGGGGGGTACAATGAGCAGTTCTTC
j_call: TRBJ2-7; clone_size: NA; v_call: TRBV5-1; d_call: NA; cdr3_aa: CASSFTGSREQYF; cdr3_nt: TGCGCCAGCAGCTTTACAGGATCGCGGGAGCAGTACTTC
j_call: TRBJ2-1; clone_size: NA; v_call: TRBV28; d_call: TRBD2; cdr3_aa: CASRLAGGNEQFF; cdr3_nt: TGTGCCAGCCGACTAGCGGGAGGGAATGAGCAGTTCTTC
j_call: TRBJ1-2; clone_size: NA; v_call: TRBV19; d_call: NA; cdr3_aa: CASRDPGAGYTF; cdr3_nt: TGTGCCAGCCGCGATCCGGGGGCTGGCTACACCTTC
j_call: TRBJ2-3; clone_size: NA; v_call: TRBV5-1; d_call: TRBD2; cdr3_aa: CASSSPGLAGATDTQYF; cdr3_nt: TGCGCCAGCAGCTCTCCGGGACTAGCGGGAGCAACAGATACGCAGTATTTT
j_call: TRBJ2-1; clone_size: NA; v_call: TRBV5-1; d_call: TRBD2; cdr3_aa: CASSLRLAGVNEQFF; cdr3_nt: TGCGCCAGCAGCTTACGACTAGCGGGAGTTAATGAGCAGTTCTTC
j_call: TRBJ2-3; clone_size: NA; v_call: TRBV7-2; d_call: NA; cdr3_aa: CASSSDFVDTQYF; cdr3_nt: TGTGCCAGCAGCTCAGATTTCGTAGATACGCAGTATTTT
j_call: TRBJ2-5; clone_size: NA; v_call: TRBV3-1/TRBV3-2; d_call: TRBD2; cdr3_aa: CASSHPQREGRETQYF; cdr3_nt: TGTGCCAGCAGCCATCCCCAGCGGGAGGGCCGAGAGACCCAGTACTTC
j_call: TRBJ1-5; clone_size: NA; v_call: TRBV19; d_call: NA; cdr3_aa: CASSIGISNQPQHF; cdr3_nt: TGTGCCAGTAGTATAGGTATCAGCAATCAGCCCCAGCATTTT
j_call: TRBJ1-1; clone_size: few; v_call: TRBV9; d_call: NA; cdr3_aa: CASSPRSGGGGGLDTEAFF; cdr3_nt: TGTGCCAGCAGCCCCCGGTCGGGTGGGGGGGGCGGGTTGGACACTGAAGCTTTCTTT
j_call: TRBJ1-5; clone_size: NA; v_call: TRBV7-2; d_call: NA; cdr3_aa: CASSLGLGPGQPQHF; cdr3_nt: TGTGCCAGCAGCTTAGGATTGGGGCCCGGCCAGCCCCAGCATTTT
j_call: TRBJ1-1; clone_size: few; v_call: TRBV19; d_call: NA; cdr3_aa: CASSRQQLDTEAFF; cdr3_nt: TGTGCCAGTAGTAGACAGCAACTTGACACTGAAGCTTTCTTT
j_call: TRBJ2-7; clone_size: NA; v_call: TRBV28; d_call: TRBD1; cdr3_aa: CASSFADRGGEQYF; cdr3_nt: TGTGCCAGCAGTTTCGCGGACAGGGGTGGGGAGCAGTACTTC
j_call: TRBJ2-2; clone_size: NA; v_call: TRBV7-2; d_call: TRBD1; cdr3_aa: CASSPRQGYTGELFF; cdr3_nt: TGTGCCAGCAGCCCTCGACAGGGATACACCGGGGAGCTGTTTTTT
j_call: TRBJ2-7; clone_size: few; v_call: TRBV5-6; d_call: TRBD2; cdr3_aa: CASSAASGAQYEQYF; cdr3_nt: TGTGCCAGCAGCGCAGCTAGCGGGGCCCAGTACGAGCAGTACTTC
j_call: TRBJ1-1; clone_size: NA; v_call: TRBV19; d_call: TRBD1; cdr3_aa: CASSRQGSTEAFF; cdr3_nt: TGTGCCAGTAGTAGACAGGGGAGCACTGAAGCTTTCTTT
j_call: TRBJ2-1; clone_size: NA; v_call: TRBV28; d_call: TRBD2; cdr3_aa: CASSLWGEGSYNEQFF; cdr3_nt: TGTGCCAGCAGCCTATGGGGGGAGGGGTCCTACAATGAGCAGTTCTTC
j_call: TRBJ1-1; clone_size: NA; v_call: TRBV4-1; d_call: NA; cdr3_aa: CASSQAFPNLPSTEAFF; cdr3_nt: TGCGCCAGCAGCCAGGCCTTCCCTAACCTCCCTAGCACTGAAGCTTTCTTT
j_call: TRBJ2-1; clone_size: NA; v_call: TRBV9; d_call: NA; cdr3_aa: CASSVGVDPASGEQFF; cdr3_nt: TGTGCCAGCAGCGTAGGGGTCGACCCCGCCTCAGGTGAGCAGTTCTTC
j_call: TRBJ1-2; clone_size: NA; v_call: TRBV5-6; d_call: NA; cdr3_aa: CASSLTRAGGYTF; cdr3_nt: TGTGCCAGCAGCTTGACGAGGGCAGGTGGCTACACCTTC
j_call: TRBJ1-4; clone_size: NA; v_call: TRBV19; d_call: NA; cdr3_aa: CASSQNRAGEKLFF; cdr3_nt: TGTGCCAGTAGCCAAAACAGGGCGGGAGAAAAACTGTTTTTT
j_call: TRBJ1-5; clone_size: NA; v_call: TRBV3-1/TRBV3-2; d_call: NA; cdr3_aa: CASSLRVGQPQHF; cdr3_nt: TGTGCCAGCAGCCTTCGTGTGGGCCAGCCCCAGCATTTT
j_call: TRBJ2-1; clone_size: NA; v_call: TRBV5-5; d_call: NA; cdr3_aa: CASSLLSQADNEQFF; cdr3_nt: TGTGCCAGCAGCTTACTGTCACAGGCCGACAATGAGCAGTTCTTC
j_call: TRBJ2-7; clone_size: NA; v_call: TRBV29-1; d_call: TRBD2; cdr3_aa: CSAGGAYEQYF; cdr3_nt: TGCAGCGCCGGGGGGGCCTACGAGCAGTACTTC
j_call: TRBJ1-4; clone_size: NA; v_call: TRBV3-1/TRBV3-2; d_call: NA; cdr3_aa: CASRPGTENEKLFF; cdr3_nt: TGTGCCAGCAGGCCCGGGACGGAAAATGAAAAACTGTTTTTT
j_call: TRBJ1-2; clone_size: NA; v_call: TRBV5-4; d_call: TRBD1; cdr3_aa: CASSLAQGARGYTF; cdr3_nt: TGTGCCAGCAGCTTGGCGCAGGGGGCGCGGGGCTACACCTTC
j_call: TRBJ1-2; clone_size: NA; v_call: TRBV29-1; d_call: TRBD1; cdr3_aa: CSVEEDRIFNYGYTF; cdr3_nt: TGCAGCGTTGAGGAGGACAGGATCTTTAACTATGGCTACACCTTC
j_call: TRBJ2-5; clone_size: NA; v_call: TRBV2; d_call: TRBD2; cdr3_aa: CASKSGTSGSETQYF; cdr3_nt: TGTGCCAGCAAGTCCGGGACTAGCGGGAGCGAGACCCAGTACTTC
j_call: TRBJ1-1; clone_size: NA; v_call: TRBV10-3; d_call: NA; cdr3_aa: CAISVPGAVTEAFF; cdr3_nt: TGTGCCATCAGTGTTCCCGGGGCGGTCACTGAAGCTTTCTTT
j_call: TRBJ2-3; clone_size: NA; v_call: TRBV5-4; d_call: NA; cdr3_aa: CASSLPAVGRSTDTQYF; cdr3_nt: TGTGCCAGCAGCTTGCCGGCCGTGGGTCGGAGCACAGATACGCAGTATTTT
j_call: TRBJ1-3; clone_size: once; v_call: TRBV11-2; d_call: NA; cdr3_aa: CASSLTDPAGGNTIYF; cdr3_nt: TGTGCCAGCAGCCTCACAGACCCCGCGGGGGGAAACACCATATATTTT
j_call: TRBJ1-4; clone_size: NA; v_call: TRBV3-1/TRBV3-2; d_call: NA; cdr3_aa: CASSQRGANEKLFF; cdr3_nt: TGTGCCAGCAGCCAAAGAGGAGCTAATGAAAAACTGTTTTTT
j_call: TRBJ2-3; clone_size: NA; v_call: TRBV7-7; d_call: TRBD2; cdr3_aa: CASSLGLAGADTQYF; cdr3_nt: TGTGCTAGCAGCTTAGGACTAGCGGGGGCAGATACGCAGTATTTT
j_call: TRBJ2-2; clone_size: once; v_call: TRBV9; d_call: NA; cdr3_aa: CASSVLQTGELFF; cdr3_nt: TGTGCCAGCAGCGTACTCCAGACCGGGGAGCTGTTTTTT
j_call: TRBJ2-3; clone_size: NA; v_call: TRBV5-5; d_call: TRBD2; cdr3_aa: CASSPQGSGGADTQYF; cdr3_nt: TGTGCCAGCAGCCCTCAAGGGAGCGGGGGCGCAGATACGCAGTATTTT
j_call: TRBJ2-4; clone_size: NA; v_call: TRBV19; d_call: NA; cdr3_aa: CASSSARGTRAEVAKNIQYF; cdr3_nt: TGTGCCAGTAGCTCGGCTCGAGGGACTCGCGCCGAAGTAGCCAAAAACATTCAGTACTTC
j_call: TRBJ2-6; clone_size: NA; v_call: TRBV28; d_call: NA; cdr3_aa: CATKGSSGANVLTF; cdr3_nt: TGTGCCACTAAGGGGAGCTCTGGGGCCAACGTCCTGACTTTC
j_call: TRBJ1-2; clone_size: once; v_call: TRBV5-1; d_call: NA; cdr3_aa: CASNEGGPYGYTF; cdr3_nt: TGCGCCAGCAACGAGGGGGGTCCCTATGGCTACACCTTC
j_call: TRBJ2-3; clone_size: once; v_call: TRBV9; d_call: NA; cdr3_aa: CASSQWGRSGTDTQYF; cdr3_nt: TGTGCCAGCAGCCAGTGGGGCAGGTCTGGTACAGATACGCAGTATTTT
j_call: TRBJ1-4; clone_size: NA; v_call: TRBV2; d_call: NA; cdr3_aa: CASSGQASATNEKLFF; cdr3_nt: TGTGCCAGCAGTGGACAGGCCTCTGCAACTAATGAAAAACTGTTTTTT
j_call: TRBJ2-7; clone_size: NA; v_call: TRBV7-2; d_call: NA; cdr3_aa: CASSLALAGWGSSYEQYF; cdr3_nt: TGTGCCAGCAGCTTAGCGCTGGCCGGGTGGGGAAGCAGCTACGAGCAGTACTTC
j_call: TRBJ1-1; clone_size: NA; v_call: TRBV9; d_call: NA; cdr3_aa: CASSLRGGAGAEAFF; cdr3_nt: TGTGCCAGCAGCCTCCGAGGTGGGGCGGGGGCTGAAGCTTTCTTT